This T cell receptor beta chain originates from a study of post-analysis software for immune sequencing data. Study details: The disease courses spanned relapsing-remitting, secondary progressive and progressive-relapsing forms of multiple sclerosis. Study-level points and caveats: There were five or six TRBV segments more frequent in patients than controls, and TRBV5-6, TRBV5-1 and TRBV20-1 were among them. Batch-matched samples strongly co-clustered by F measure. Those with multiple sclerosis, the patient group, showed significantly lower normalized Chao1 diversity than controls.

This clonotype was recorded a few times. Its target is unknown. cDNA libraries for TCR beta contained unique molecular identifiers. Input populations of 1 to 10 million T cells gave rise to approximately 500,000 cDNA molecules. TCRdb called the PCR reads again in MiXCR, with one record for every CDR3 protein. The table records around 500,000 distinct CDR3 sequences, 34% of them present only once. Germline CDR1 and CDR2: SGDLS and YYNGEE. The ends were cut back, 4 bases at V and 2 bases at J, with 13 bases in the middle. The CDR3 has 15 residues. The sequencing sample was made of blood. The TCR comes from a girl under 18 with multiple sclerosis. This chain links TRBV9 with TRBJ2-1, with D perhaps TRBD1 or TRBD2 (5 bases each). The CDR3 sequence: CASSSTGTTYNEQFF. CDR3 in DNA: TGTGCCAGCAGCTCCACCGGGACCACCTACAATGAGCAGTTCTTC.